This T cell receptor (beta chain) was sequenced for a study of blood T cell repertoires in COVID-19. Background on the study: PBMCs, B-cell-depleted T cells, or T cells provided the cDNA or gDNA that made up the material.

Trimming took 0 bases from V and 4 from J, leaving 15 bases between them. The CDR3 runs to 16 residues. The germline gives CDR1 PRHDT, CDR2 FYEKMQ (reference sequence). Some clones are missing from TCRdb's copy, which holds only in-frame ones; the method was immunoSEQ multiplex PCR. The sample shows under 450,000 clones, 86% of them seen only once. This receptor was identified in a woman aged 55-70 years with COVID-19, enrolled during active disease. The material sequenced was peripheral blood. The chain employs TRBV13 and TRBJ1-2; weak D call: TRBD1 (6 bases). CDR3 sequence: CASSLGRRGGFYGYTF. The DNA for the CDR3 is TGTGCCAGCAGCTTAGGCCGCAGGGGAGGGTTCTATGGCTACACCTTC.